This T cell receptor beta chain was obtained from a study of shared clonotypes between healthy human individuals. Investigators spread the genomic DNA of each subset evenly over several immunoSEQ plates. Some clones are missing from TCRdb's copy, which holds only in-frame ones; the method was immunoSEQ multiplex PCR. The profile shows 2,500,000 or so clones, roughly nine tenths of them singletons. Regarding the study as a whole: Sampling covered nothing but blood. Tissue TCR repertoires likely differ from those found in blood. The study generally estimated greater richness for naive than memory subsets. Relative to their counterparts shared across all four donors, non-shared clonotypes exhibited diminished generation probabilities.

About this clone: Antigen unknown. This sample includes further DNA sequences coding for the same CDR3.

The V end was cut by 5 bases, the J end by 1 base, with 11 bases between. Germline V gene lookup returns CDR1 LNHDA and CDR2 SQIVND (reference sequence). CDR3 length equals 14 residues. The specimen was naive CD4+ T cells sorted from blood. Subset noted: CD45RA+ positively selected. This clonotype was obtained from a man younger than 30 in good health. This chain uses TRBV19 with TRBJ1-1; D is unclear. The DNA of the CDR3 is TGTGCCAGTAGTGTGCGGGGAGCGAACACTGAAGCTTTCTTT. It encodes CASSVRGANTEAFF.